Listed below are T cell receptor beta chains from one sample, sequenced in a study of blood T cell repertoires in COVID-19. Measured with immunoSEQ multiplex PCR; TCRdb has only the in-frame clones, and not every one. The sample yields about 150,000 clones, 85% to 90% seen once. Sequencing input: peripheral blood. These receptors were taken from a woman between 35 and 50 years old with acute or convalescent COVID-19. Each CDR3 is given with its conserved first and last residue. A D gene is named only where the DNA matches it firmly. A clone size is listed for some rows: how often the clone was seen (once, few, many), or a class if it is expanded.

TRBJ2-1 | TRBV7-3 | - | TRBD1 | TGTGCCAGCAGCCCCGCCGGGACAGTTACTTACAATGAGCAGTTCTTC | CASSPAGTVTYNEQFF
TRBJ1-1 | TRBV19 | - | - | TGTGCCAGTAGTATTTGGGACTCGTTAGGTCTCGTCGCTGAAGCTTTCTTT | CASSIWDSLGLVAEAFF
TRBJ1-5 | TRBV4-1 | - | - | TGCGCCAGCAGCCAGGATGAGGTTAGCAATCAGCCCCAGCATTTT | CASSQDEVSNQPQHF
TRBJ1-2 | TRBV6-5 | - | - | TGTGCCAGCAGTCCCGACGGGTTCTATGGCTACACCTTC | CASSPDGFYGYTF
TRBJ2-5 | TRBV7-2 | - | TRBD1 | TGTGCCAGCAGCAAAAACAGGGGAGAGACCCAGTACTTC | CASSKNRGETQYF
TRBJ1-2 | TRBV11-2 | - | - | TGTGCCAGCAGCTTTAACAGGGACTATGGCTACACCTTC | CASSFNRDYGYTF
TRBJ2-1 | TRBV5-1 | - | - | TGCGCCAGCAGCTTCAGGGACAATGAGCAGTTCTTC | CASSFRDNEQFF
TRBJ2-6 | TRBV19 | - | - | TGTGCCATGTACTCTGGGGCCAACGTCCTGACTTTC | CAMYSGANVLTF
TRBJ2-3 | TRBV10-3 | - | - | TGTGCCATCAGTGAGTCGAATAGAGATACGCAGTATTTT | CAISESNRDTQYF
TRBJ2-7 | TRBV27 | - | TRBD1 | TGTGCCAGCAGCCCCGGGACAGGGTTTTATTTGGAGGGCTACGAGCAGTACTTC | CASSPGTGFYLEGYEQYF
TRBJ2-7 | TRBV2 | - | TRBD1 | TGTGCCAGCAGTGGGGGACAGGGTACCTACGAGCAGTACTTC | CASSGGQGTYEQYF
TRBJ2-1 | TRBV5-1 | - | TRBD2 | TGCGCCAGCAGCTTGGTTCTAGCGGGGCACAATGAGCAGTTCTTC | CASSLVLAGHNEQFF
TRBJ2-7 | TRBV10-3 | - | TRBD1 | TGTGCCATCAGTGATGGGACAGCGAGCTCCTACGAGCAGTACTTC | CAISDGTASSYEQYF
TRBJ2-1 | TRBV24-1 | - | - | TGTGCCACCAGTGATTCGAGATACCGTTACAATGAGCAGTTCTTC | CATSDSRYRYNEQFF
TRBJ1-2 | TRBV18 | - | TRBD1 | TGTGCCAGCTCACCTGACAGGGAATGGGGCTACACCTTC | CASSPDREWGYTF
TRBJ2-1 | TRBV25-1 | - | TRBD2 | TGTGCCAGCAAGGGACTAGCGGGTCAGTTCTTC | CASKGLAGQFF
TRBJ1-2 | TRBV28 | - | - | TGTGCCAGCAGTGTGGACAGAAAATCCTATGGCTACACCTTC | CASSVDRKSYGYTF
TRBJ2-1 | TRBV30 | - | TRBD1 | TGTGCAGGGGGACAGTTCAATGAGCAGTTCTTC | CAGGQFNEQFF
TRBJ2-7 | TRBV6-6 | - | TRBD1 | TGTGCCAGCAGACATGGACAGGGCTACGAGCAGTACTTC | CASRHGQGYEQYF
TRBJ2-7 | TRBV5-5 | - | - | TGTGCCAGCAGCTTGTTTAATCGGGGGAACGAGCAGTACTTC | CASSLFNRGNEQYF
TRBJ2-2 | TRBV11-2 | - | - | TGTGCCAGCGGGGGGGCAGCTAACACCGGGGAGCTGTTTTTT | CASGGAANTGELFF
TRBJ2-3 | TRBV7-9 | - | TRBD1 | TGTGCCAGCAGCTTAAGACAGGGAGGCACAGATACGCAGTATTTT | CASSLRQGGTDTQYF
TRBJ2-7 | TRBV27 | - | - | TGTGCCAGCAGTCTAATCGGTCAGGGATGGTACGAGCAGTACTTC | CASSLIGQGWYEQYF
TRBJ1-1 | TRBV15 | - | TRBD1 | TGTGCCACCAGCACCGGACAGGAGGGTGAAGCTTTCTTT | CATSTGQEGEAFF
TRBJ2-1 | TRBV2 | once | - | TGTGCCAGCAGTGGGCTCAATGAGCAGTTCTTC | CASSGLNEQFF
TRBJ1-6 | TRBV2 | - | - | TGTGCCAGCAGGGCCGATCATAATTCACCCCTCCACTTT | CASRADHNSPLHF
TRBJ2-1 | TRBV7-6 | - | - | TGTGCCAGCAGCGAGGCAAATGAGCAGTTCTTC | CASSEANEQFF
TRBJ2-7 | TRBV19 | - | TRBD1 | TGTGCCAGTATCCAACTTGGACAGGGTGATACCTACGAGCAGTACTTC | CASIQLGQGDTYEQYF
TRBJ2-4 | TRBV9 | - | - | TGTGCCAGCAGCCTCGGGGGGCTTAACAAAAACATTCAGTACTTC | CASSLGGLNKNIQYF
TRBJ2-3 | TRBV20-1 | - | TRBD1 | TGCAGTGCTAGTTCCGACAGGGGGAGCACAGATACGCAGTATTTT | CSASSDRGSTDTQYF
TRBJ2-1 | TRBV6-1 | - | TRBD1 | TGTGCCAGCAGTGACAGGGGGTATGAGCAGTTCTTC | CASSDRGYEQFF
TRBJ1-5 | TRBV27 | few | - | TGTGCCAGCAGCATCTCGGCCCAGGTCTTAAGCAATCAGCCCCAGCATTTT | CASSISAQVLSNQPQHF